One and the same sample provided the 13 T cell receptor beta chains below, sequenced in a study of shared clonotypes between healthy human individuals. Clones were read by immunoSEQ multiplex PCR, and TCRdb kept only the in-frame ones, dropping some. This table holds over 2 million clones, roughly 94% found once. The sequencing input was naive CD4+ T cells sorted from blood. Indicated subset: CD45RA+ positively selected. The source of these receptors is a man younger than 30 in good health.

Of note for this clone: This may stem from a read error, because a much larger clone lies one nucleotide away. The gene calls are TRBV4-1 and TRBJ2-5; possibly TRBD1 or TRBD2 for D (6 bases each). The J call may be mistaken, given a closer DNA end match to TRBJ2-7. Germline CDR1 is MGHRA and CDR2 is YSYEKL. CDR3 length: 16 residues. Here the CDR3 reads CASSQIPGAGAYEQYF. The CDR3 region has the DNA TGCGCCAGCAGCCAAATCCCGGGGGCAGGAGCCTACGAGCAGTACTTC.

This rearrangement joins TRBV18 to TRBJ2-1, with 11 nucleotides matching TRBD2. The germline V gene encodes CDR1 KGHSH and CDR2 LQKENI. The CDR3 contains 18 residues. J lost 2 bases, V lost 0 bases, and 6 bases had no gene match. The CDR3 DNA reads TGTGCCAGCTCACCACCCCTAGCGGGGGGAATCACCTACAATGAGCAGTTCTTC. Translation gives CASSPPLAGGITYNEQFF.

The V call is TRBV28, the J call TRBJ1-4, with D possibly TRBD1 on 6 matching bases. V lost 2 bases and J lost 3, with 10 bases in between. Germline-derived CDR1 and CDR2 are MDHEN and SYDVKM. CDR3 length equals 15 residues. CDR3: CASSLRGAANEKLFF. CDR3 bases: TGTGCCAGCAGTTTAAGGGGGGCAGCTAATGAAAAACTGTTTTTT.

In its sample, this clone was seen a few times. This chain joins TRBV7-9 and TRBJ1-3; no definite D call. Per the germline V gene, CDR1 is SEHNR and CDR2 is FQNEAQ (reference sequence). The CDR3 has 15 residues. V shed 2 bases and J shed 0 bases, with 8 bases lying between them. DNA for the CDR3: TGTGCCAGCAGCTTAATGGCAAGCTCTGGAAACACCATATATTTT. Residues: CASSLMASSGNTIYF.

The CDR3 loop reads CASSPWTGIAKNIQYF. The CDR3 nucleotides are TGTGCCAGTAGCCCGTGGACAGGTATAGCCAAAAACATTCAGTACTTC. This rearrangement joins TRBV19 to TRBJ2-4; 7 nucleotides align to TRBD1. V was pared by 6 bases and J by 0 bases, with 8 bases of the junction left unmatched. The CDR3 runs 16 residues. Germline lookup yields CDR1 LNHDA and CDR2 SQIVND (reference sequence).

CDR3: CASSPLGNSNQPQHF. Here the CDR3 DNA reads TGTGCCAGCTCACCACTCGGGAATAGCAATCAGCCCCAGCATTTT. The chain combines TRBV18 with TRBJ1-5; D gene uncertain. The CDR3 totals 15 residues. V was shortened by 1 base and J by 0 bases, with 7 bases between the two germline ends. Per germline, CDR1 KGHSH and CDR2 LQKENI.

The chain joins TRBV4-1 to TRBJ2-7, with 7 nucleotides matching TRBD2. Germline V CDR1 and CDR2: MGHRA, YSYEKL. The CDR3 loop spans 16 amino acids. With V trimmed by 2 bases and J by 7 bases, 14 bases remained unmatched. CDR3 residues: CASSQPLARPPNEQYF. The CDR3, as DNA: TGCGCCAGCAGCCAACCACTAGCGCGACCCCCGAATGAGCAGTACTTC.

The chain employs TRBV5-4 and TRBJ1-2; 8 bases agree with TRBD1. The CDR3 runs to 14 residues. The junction had 5 bases not matched to a gene; V was cut back by 3 bases and J by 4 bases. Germline lookup yields CDR1 SGHNT and CDR2 YYREEE (reference sequence). The chain's CDR3 is CASSSTGTGYGYTF. The CDR3 DNA is TGTGCCAGCAGCTCTACCGGGACAGGCTATGGCTACACCTTC.

J is TRBJ1-3 and V is TRBV10-3; D is unresolved. With 6 bases removed from V and 0 bases from J, the gap between germline ends came to 18 bases. In germline, CDR1 is ENHRY, CDR2 SYGVKD. The CDR3 consists of 17 residues. The CDR3 sequence: CAISQGLVMGSGNTIYF. The CDR3 DNA reads as TGTGCCATCAGCCAAGGGTTGGTTATGGGCTCTGGAAACACCATATATTTT.

On this clone itself: Different DNA sequences within this sample yield the same CDR3. This rearrangement joins TRBV5-1 to TRBJ1-1; 7 bases are shared with TRBD1. This CDR3 has 15 amino acids. Germline CDR1 SGHRS, CDR2 YFSETQ. With V trimmed by 0 bases and J by 2 bases, 4 bases remained unmatched. This chain's CDR3 is CASSLEGAGNTEAFF. Here the CDR3 DNA reads TGCGCCAGCAGCTTGGAGGGGGCTGGAAACACTGAAGCTTTCTTT.

The chain couples TRBV12-5 to TRBJ1-2, with D hard to call. The germline V gene has CDR1 LGHNT and CDR2 FRNRAP. The CDR3 consists of 16 residues. Between the trimmed V and J ends, which lost 5 bases and 2 bases, there was a span of 18 bases. This CDR3 is CASGTRVGERNYGYTF. The CDR3 coding sequence is TGTGCTAGTGGTACCCGCGTGGGAGAGAGGAACTATGGCTACACCTTC.

The J gene is TRBJ2-5, the V gene TRBV11-3, with TRBD1 matching over 8 bases. The CDR3 is 14 amino acids. With V trimmed by 5 bases and J by 5 bases, 7 bases remained unmatched. Germline V gene data show CDR1 as SGHNT and CDR2 as YENEEA. The CDR3 reads CASSKTGVGETQYF. In nucleotides, the CDR3 is TGTGCCAGCAGCAAGACAGGGGTAGGGGAGACCCAGTACTTC.

V gene TRBV4-1 combines with J gene TRBJ1-3; D remains ambiguous. The germline V gene has CDR1 MGHRA and CDR2 YSYEKL. Trimming shortened V by 4 bases and J by 1 base, and 11 bases separated the two germline ends. The CDR3 length is 15 residues. CDR3 protein: CASSPLYSSGNTIYF. The CDR3 coding sequence is TGCGCCAGCAGCCCATTGTACTCTTCTGGAAACACCATATATTTT.